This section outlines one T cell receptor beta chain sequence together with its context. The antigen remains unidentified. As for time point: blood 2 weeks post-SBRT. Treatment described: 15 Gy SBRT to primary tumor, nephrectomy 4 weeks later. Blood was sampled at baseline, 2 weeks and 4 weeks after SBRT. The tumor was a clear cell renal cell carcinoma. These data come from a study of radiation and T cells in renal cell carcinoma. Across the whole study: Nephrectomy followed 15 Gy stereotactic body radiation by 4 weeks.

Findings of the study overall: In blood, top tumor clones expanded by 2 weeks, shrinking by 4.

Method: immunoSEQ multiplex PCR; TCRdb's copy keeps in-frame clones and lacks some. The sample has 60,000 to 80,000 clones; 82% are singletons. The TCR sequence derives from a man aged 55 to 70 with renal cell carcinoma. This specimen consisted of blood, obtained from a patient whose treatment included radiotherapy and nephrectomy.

CDR3 loop: CARGQAAYEQYF. CDR3 nucleotides: TGCGCCAGGGGGCAGGCTGCCTACGAGCAGTACTTC. The rearrangement uses TRBV5-1 and TRBJ2-7; D possibly corresponds to TRBD1 (5 bases). The CDR3 is 12 amino acids. Germline assignment: CDR1 SGHRS and CDR2 YFSETQ. V lost 8 bases to trimming and J lost 2 bases, with 11 bases between them. The complete variable domain, with remaining parts taken from reference TRBV5-1 and TRBJ2-7, reads KAGVTQTPRYLIKTRGQQVTLSCSPISGHRSVSWYQQTPGQGLQFLFEYFSETQRNKGNFPGRFSGRQFSNSRSEMNVSTLELGDSALYLCARGQAAYEQYFGPGTRLTVT.